Presented here are 25 T cell receptor beta chains from one specimen sequenced in a study of Ad26.COV2.S vaccination and SARS-CoV-2 variants. Treatment indicated: approximately 18 received Ad26.COV2.S at low or high dose, single or two shots; roughly five received placebo; per-sample allocation not given. The samples date from day 63 after the first vaccine or placebo injection. This table comes from immunoSEQ multiplex PCR, and its TCRdb copy is limited to in-frame clones, with some not included. In the table there are about 420,000 clones, roughly 88% of which are singletons. The specimen comprised peripheral blood, sampled in a trial of Ad26.COV2.S vaccine versus placebo. The receptor source for this set is a person between 18 and 65 years old who received the Ad26.COV2.S COVID-19 vaccine or a placebo.

The chain links TRBV27 to TRBJ1-6; TRBD1 is a possible D gene (5 bases). CDR1 MNHEY and CDR2 SMNVEV come from the germline V gene (reference sequence). Deletions cut 5 bases from V and 0 bases from J, with 11 bases between. CDR3 length: 16 amino acids. In DNA form, the CDR3 reads TGTGCCAGCAGTGCCTCAGGGAGCTCCTATAATTCACCCCTCCACTTT. As protein: CASSASGSSYNSPLHF.

The chain couples TRBV9 to TRBJ2-2; maybe TRBD1 (6 bases). The CDR3 is 18 amino acids. In germline, CDR1 is SGDLS, CDR2 YYNGEE. The ends were cut back, 2 bases at V and 0 bases at J, with 17 bases in the middle. CDR3 residues: CASSVYPGTMANTGELFF. In nucleotides, the CDR3 is TGTGCCAGCAGCGTTTACCCGGGGACAATGGCGAACACCGGGGAGCTGTTTTTT.

V and J are TRBV3-1 (or the pseudogene TRBV3-2) and TRBJ1-2, with TRBD1 as a possible D gene (6 bases). Germline V gives CDR1 LGHDT, CDR2 YNNKEL (reference sequence). The CDR3 covers 14 residues. The germline V and J ends were trimmed by 0 bases and 7 bases, with 12 bases remaining between them. DNA of the CDR3: TGTGCCAGCAGCCAAGATATGGCAGGGGTTGGCTACACCTTC. Amino acid sequence: CASSQDMAGVGYTF.

V usage is TRBV12-3 or TRBV12-4 and J usage is TRBJ2-2; no firm D call. Trimming pared 8 bases from V and 2 bases from J, leaving 3 bases between. The CDR3 has 11 amino acids. The CDR3 here is CASFNTGELFF. DNA for the CDR3: TGTGCCAGCTTTAACACCGGGGAGCTGTTTTTT.

This chain connects TRBV5-1 to TRBJ2-5; D may be TRBD2 (5 bases). V lost 4 bases and J lost 8, with 12 bases in between. There are 12 residues in the CDR3. The germline V gene has CDR1 SGHRS and CDR2 YFSETQ. The CDR3 is CASSPQGSTQYF. CDR3 coding DNA: TGCGCCAGCAGCCCCCAAGGGAGTACCCAGTACTTC.

The rearrangement links TRBV7-9 to TRBJ2-6; possible D gene TRBD1, 5 bases. The V end was cut by 3 bases, the J end by 2 bases, with 8 bases between. The CDR3 has 15 residues. The germline V gene encodes CDR1 SEHNR and CDR2 FQNEAQ (reference sequence). CDR3 sequence: CASSLDIAGANVLTF. The DNA of the CDR3 is TGTGCCAGCAGCTTGGACATAGCTGGGGCCAACGTCCTGACTTTC. The full variable domain, with the rest looked up from reference TRBV7-9 and TRBJ2-6, is DTGVSQNPRHKITKRGQNVTFRCDPISEHNRLYWYRQTLGQGPEFLTYFQNEAQLEKSRLLSDRFSAERPKGSFSTLEIQRTEQGDSAMYLCASSLDIAGANVLTFGAGSRLTVL.

This clone was picked up one time. This sequence joins TRBV9 and TRBJ2-1; 11 positions agree with TRBD1. This CDR3 comprises 15 residues. The ends lost 4 bases at V and 7 bases at J; junction bases unmatched: 7. Germline V gene lookup returns CDR1 SGDLS and CDR2 YYNGEE. CDR3 loop: CASSIPGQGGNEQFF. CDR3 sequence (DNA): TGTGCCAGCAGCATTCCGGGACAGGGGGGTAATGAGCAGTTCTTC.

The chain carries TRBV7-8 and TRBJ2-1, with D unresolved. This CDR3 is 12 amino acids long. From germline, CDR1 is SGHVS and CDR2 FQNEAQ. The V gene lost 6 bases and the J gene lost 8 bases, with 11 bases spanning the gap. This CDR3 reads CASSQKGYEQFF. The CDR3 DNA reads as TGTGCCAGCAGTCAAAAGGGTTATGAGCAGTTCTTC. The full variable domain, completed using reference TRBV7-8 and TRBJ2-1, is GAGVSQSPRYKVAKRGQDVALRCDPISGHVSLFWYQQALGQGPEFLTYFQNEAQLDKSGLPSDRFFAERPEGSVSTLKIQRTQQEDSAVYLCASSQKGYEQFFGPGTRLTVL.

The rearrangement joins TRBV7-3 to TRBJ2-1; the match to TRBD2 covers 8 bases. Germline loops: CDR1 SGHTA, CDR2 FQGTGA. This CDR3 has 15 amino acids. V lost 4 bases and J lost 4; bases outside the gene matches: 6. The CDR3 DNA reads TGTGCCAGCAGCTATAGCGGGGCCCTTTACAATGAGCAGTTCTTC. Translated: CASSYSGALYNEQFF.

This clone occurred a few times. The chain combines TRBV4-1 with TRBJ2-2; D unresolved. This CDR3 contains 12 residues. CDR1 is MGHRA, CDR2 YSYEKL, per germline. The V gene lost 6 bases and the J gene lost 5 bases, with 7 bases spanning the gap. Here the CDR3 DNA reads TGCGCCAGCAGGCCTAGAACCGGGGAGCTGTTTTTT. This translates into CASRPRTGELFF.

This clone was seen once. The chain combines TRBV7-8 with TRBJ1-6, with D unresolved. The CDR3 runs 14 residues. V was cut by 3 bases and J by 0 bases, with 3 bases left in between. Germline values: CDR1 SGHVS, CDR2 FQNEAQ. The CDR3 bases are TGTGCCAGCAGCTTCAGCTCCTATAATTCACCCCTCCACTTT. Translation gives CASSFSSYNSPLHF.

The chain employs TRBV6-5 and TRBJ2-5; D is unclear. V was clipped by 5 bases and J by 1 base, with 8 bases between them. The CDR3 contains 13 residues. Germline V gene lookup returns CDR1 MNHEY and CDR2 SVGAGI. CDR3 coding DNA: TGTGCCAGCAGTAGGCGGCTCCAAGAGACCCAGTACTTC. Protein sequence: CASSRRLQETQYF.

The chain couples TRBV13 to TRBJ2-1; D gene unclear. V lost 5 bases to trimming and J lost 4 bases, with 21 bases between them. CDR1 PRHDT and CDR2 FYEKMQ come from the germline V gene (reference sequence). The CDR3 is made up of 17 amino acids. The CDR3 DNA reads TGTGCCAGCAGCCCTCTAGAAGGAGCCGCCCATTACAATGAGCAGTTCTTC. Translation: CASSPLEGAAHYNEQFF. Full variable domain (outside the CDR3, taken from reference TRBV13 and TRBJ2-1): AAGVIQSPRHLIKEKRETATLKCYPIPRHDTVYWYQQGPGQDPQFLISFYEKMQSDKGSIPDRFSAQQFSDYHSELNMSSLELGDSALYFCASSPLEGAAHYNEQFFGPGTRLTVL.

This chain uses TRBV11-3 with TRBJ2-3, with unresolved D. The CDR3 has 13 residues. V was clipped by 4 bases and J by 4 bases, with 9 bases between them. The germline V gene encodes CDR1 SGHNT and CDR2 YENEEA. For the CDR3, the DNA is TGTGCCAGCAGCTCGCACCAGCCAGATACGCAGTATTTT. This sequence encodes CASSSHQPDTQYF. Using reference TRBV11-3 and TRBJ2-3 for the parts outside the CDR3, the full variable domain is EAGVVQSPRYKIIEKKQPVAFWCNPISGHNTLYWYLQNLGQGPELLIRYENEEAVDDSQLPKDRFSAERLKGVDSTLKIQPAELGDSAVYLCASSSHQPDTQYFGPGTRLTVL.

J is TRBJ2-3 and V is TRBV5-1; 8 bases fit TRBD1. Germline loops: CDR1 SGHRS, CDR2 YFSETQ. This CDR3 contains 14 residues. Trimming cost V 4 bases and J 5 bases; bases outside gene matches: 6. The CDR3 here is CASSLSGQGDTQYF. The CDR3 DNA follows: TGCGCCAGCAGCCTCAGTGGACAGGGAGATACGCAGTATTTT.

The V and J genes are TRBV7-8 and TRBJ1-2; 7 nucleotides agree with TRBD1. The CDR3 is made up of 14 amino acids. The germline CDR1 and CDR2 sequences are SGHVS and FQNEAQ. The V segment lost 5 bases and the J segment 7 bases; nucleotides outside the gene matches: 10. This CDR3 is CASSPIRDSSGYTF. The CDR3 DNA is TGTGCCAGCAGCCCGATACGGGACAGCTCTGGCTACACCTTC.

The chain couples TRBV29-1 to TRBJ2-1; D possibly corresponds to TRBD1 (6 bases). The CDR3 runs 12 residues. Per germline, CDR1 SQVTM and CDR2 ANQGSEA. V lost 0 bases, J lost 7 bases, and 7 bases lay in between. The CDR3, as DNA: TGCAGCGTTGAAGAACAGGGAAATGAGCAGTTCTTC. It specifies CSVEEQGNEQFF.

This sequence joins TRBV7-2 and TRBJ2-5, with 8 bases identical to TRBD2. Trimming at V came to 6 bases and at J to 5 bases, leaving 5 bases not matched to a gene. In germline, CDR1 is SGHTA, CDR2 FQGNSA. The CDR3 contains 13 residues. CDR3 DNA sequence: TGTGCCAGCAGGGGACTAGTCCACGAGACCCAGTACTTC. It codes for CASRGLVHETQYF.

The chain uses TRBV13 and TRBJ2-5; TRBD2 matches 9 bases. The CDR3 loop spans 15 amino acids. CDR1 and CDR2 (germline): PRHDT, FYEKMQ (reference sequence). Unmatched junction bases numbered 2, after V lost 2 bases and J lost 1 base. Written as DNA, the CDR3 is TGTGCCAGCAGCTTACTAGCGGGGACCCAAGAGACCCAGTACTTC. This encodes CASSLLAGTQETQYF.

The chain recombines TRBV7-8 with TRBJ2-5; TRBD1 agrees at 9 bases. The germline CDR1 and CDR2 sequences are SGHVS and FQNEAQ. This CDR3 has 16 residues. V gave up 6 bases and J gave up 4 bases; unmatched junction bases: 12. CDR3 protein: CASSYDPGQGVETQYF. The CDR3 region has the DNA TGTGCCAGCAGTTACGACCCGGGACAGGGTGTAGAGACCCAGTACTTC.

V and J are TRBV6-2 or TRBV6-3 and TRBJ2-2; TRBD2 aligns across 8 bases. The CDR3 is 18 residues long. Germline V gene lookup returns CDR1 MNHEY and CDR2 SVGEGT. V gave up 0 bases and J gave up 6 bases; unmatched junction bases: 12. CDR3 residues: CASSYSSIDGGAPGELFF. The CDR3 DNA is TGTGCCAGCAGTTACTCGAGTATCGACGGGGGGGCCCCCGGGGAGCTGTTTTTT.

This clone was detected only once. The V call is TRBV3-1 (or the pseudogene TRBV3-2), the J call TRBJ2-3, with TRBD2 as a possible D gene (6 bases). Trimming removed 2 bases at V and 0 bases at J, with 9 bases between. Germline CDR1 reads LGHDT; CDR2 reads YNNKEL (reference sequence). CDR3 size: 15 residues. The CDR3 DNA reads as TGTGCCAGCAGCCAAACCGGGACTAGCACAGATACGCAGTATTTT. Translating it yields CASSQTGTSTDTQYF.

The rearrangement joins TRBV28 to TRBJ2-3; D gene uncertain. Trimming pared 2 bases from V and 2 bases from J, leaving 5 bases between. CDR1 MDHEN and CDR2 SYDVKM come from the germline V gene. CDR3 length equals 13 residues. CDR3 region: CASSLGTTDTQYF. The CDR3 DNA reads TGTGCCAGCAGTTTAGGCACCACAGATACGCAGTATTTT.

The J gene is TRBJ2-2, the V gene TRBV13; 9 bases line up with TRBD1. The ends lost 4 bases at V and 7 bases at J; junction bases unmatched: 4. Germline CDR1 and CDR2: PRHDT and FYEKMQ (reference sequence). This CDR3 has 14 amino acids. CDR3 DNA: TGTGCCAGCAGCTGGGACAGGGAGGGCGGGGAGCTGTTTTTT. This codes for CASSWDREGGELFF.

The chain uses TRBV19 and TRBJ2-3, with 8 bases identical to TRBD2. The CDR3 is 15 residues long. Germline CDR1 and CDR2: LNHDA and SQIVND (reference sequence). V lost 6 bases, J lost 2 bases, and 7 bases stayed unmatched. For the CDR3, the DNA is TGTGCCAGTAGGCCTTCGGGGGGGTTCACAGATACGCAGTATTTT. Translated: CASRPSGGFTDTQYF.